Each of the 17 T cell receptor beta chains below was sequenced from the same sample in a study of CD8 T cells in ankylosing spondylitis. TCRdb analysed the 5' RACE reads with MiXCR anew, one entry per CDR3 protein. There are 40,000 or so distinct CDR3 sequences in the sample; around 10% occur only once, and approximately 1.4% lies in the top ten. The sequenced sample was blood, either unsorted or a sorted T cell fraction (not recorded which). The source of these receptors is a male donor with ankylosing spondylitis or in good health (not recorded which).

This clonotype occurred many times. The chain uses TRBV10-3 and TRBJ1-2; the D gene is possibly TRBD1 (5 bases). Looked up from germline, CDR1 is ENHRY and CDR2 is SYGVKD. Trimming pared 4 bases from V and 3 bases from J, leaving 18 bases between. The CDR3 length is 16 residues. The CDR3, as DNA: TGTGCCATCAGTGCAGGCCTGGGACGCCGGTACTATGGCTACACCTTC. This translates into CAISAGLGRRYYGYTF.

This clonotype was observed at least ten times. The chain carries TRBV5-1 and TRBJ2-7, with D perhaps assigned TRBD1 or TRBD2 (5 bases each). This CDR3 has 15 residues. V was cut by 0 bases and J by 4 bases, with 14 bases left in between. Germline-derived CDR1 and CDR2 are SGHRS and YFSETQ. This CDR3 reads CASSLEPGTVYEQYF. Here the CDR3 DNA reads TGCGCCAGCAGCTTGGAGCCAGGGACGGTTTACGAGCAGTACTTC.

Many counts were recorded for this clonotype. The V and J genes are TRBV5-1 and TRBJ2-2; no clear D gene. The ends were cut back, 0 bases at V and 0 bases at J, with 6 bases in the middle. The CDR3 runs to 15 residues. Germline V gives CDR1 SGHRS, CDR2 YFSETQ. CDR3 protein: CASSLVGANTGELFF. For the CDR3, the DNA is TGCGCCAGCAGCTTGGTTGGAGCGAACACCGGGGAGCTGTTTTTT.

This clonotype was detected many times. The CDR3 here is CASSKPPTVNTEAFF. Here the CDR3 DNA reads TGTGCCAGCAGCAAACCACCCACAGTGAACACTGAAGCTTTCTTT. V usage is TRBV7-2 and J usage is TRBJ1-1; D is undetermined. This CDR3 is built from 15 residues. The germline gives CDR1 SGHTA, CDR2 FQGNSA. V was pared by 5 bases and J by 0 bases, with 13 bases between.

This clonotype was seen many times. The rearrangement joins TRBV9 to TRBJ2-1; 9 nucleotides agree with TRBD1. Per germline, CDR1 SGDLS and CDR2 YYNGEE. The CDR3 sequence is 15 residues long. The V gene end was trimmed by 2 bases and the J gene end by 3 bases; junction bases not matched to a gene: 3. In DNA, the CDR3 is TGTGCCAGCAGCGTCCGGGACAGGGTCTACAATGAGCAGTTCTTC. It specifies CASSVRDRVYNEQFF.

Ten or more counts support this clonotype. V usage is TRBV6-1 and J usage is TRBJ2-7, with TRBD1 matching 11 bases. Trimming at V came to 5 bases and at J to 5 bases, leaving 14 bases not matched to a gene. The CDR3 has 17 residues. Germline assignment: CDR1 MNHNS and CDR2 SASEGT. The CDR3 DNA follows: TGTGCCAGCAGTCGCTGGACAGGGGGCACCCTTTTTCACGAGCAGTACTTC. Translation gives CASSRWTGGTLFHEQYF.

This clonotype showed up many times. The chain carries TRBV20-1 and TRBJ1-5; TRBD1 matches at 8 bases. Germline V CDR1 and CDR2: DFQATT, SNEGSKA (reference sequence). The ends lost 4 bases at V and 6 bases at J; junction bases unmatched: 8. The CDR3 has 14 residues. CDR3 sequence reads: CSATGGQGGQPQHF. The CDR3 DNA sequence: TGCAGTGCTACTGGCGGACAGGGAGGTCAGCCCCAGCATTTT.

In its sample, this clonotype was seen many times. V usage is TRBV5-1 and J usage is TRBJ1-4, with TRBD1 as a possible D gene (6 bases). Trimming removed 0 bases from V and 6 bases from J, with 12 bases in between. This CDR3 is 15 amino acids long. The germline V gene encodes CDR1 SGHRS and CDR2 YFSETQ. The CDR3 DNA reads as TGCGCCAGCAGCTTGGCCCGGACAGCGGATGAAAAACTGTTTTTT. This encodes CASSLARTADEKLFF.

At least ten counts were recorded for this clonotype. The chain employs TRBV12-3 or TRBV12-4 and TRBJ2-5, with 8 positions matching TRBD2. This CDR3 is built from 14 residues. V shed 6 bases, J shed 6 bases, and the junction held 9 bases outside the gene matches. CDR3 sequence reads: CASSPGGGQKTQYF. The CDR3 DNA is TGTGCCAGCAGCCCCGGGGGGGGGCAAAAGACCCAGTACTTC.

This clonotype occurred many times. The chain carries TRBV12-3 or TRBV12-4 and TRBJ2-5; 7 nucleotides align to TRBD1. CDR3 length equals 14 residues. Germline trimming cut 0 bases from V and 5 bases from J; bases unmatched to any gene: 3. CDR3 amino acids: CASSLAGGRETQYF. Here the CDR3 DNA reads TGTGCCAGCAGTTTAGCAGGGGGCAGGGAGACCCAGTACTTC.

There are many counts of this clonotype. J is TRBJ2-4 and V is TRBV4-1; D gene unclear. V shed 9 bases and J shed 0 bases, with 9 bases lying between them. The germline gives CDR1 MGHRA, CDR2 YSYEKL. The CDR3 is 13 amino acids. CDR3 region: CASFSIAKNIQYF. The CDR3 bases are TGCGCCAGTTTCTCAATAGCCAAAAACATTCAGTACTTC.

This clonotype has at least ten counts. This chain connects TRBV18 to TRBJ2-1; 7 bases are shared with TRBD1. This CDR3 contains 17 residues. The germline V gene encodes CDR1 KGHSH and CDR2 LQKENI. The V segment lost 4 bases and the J segment 8 bases; nucleotides outside the gene matches: 17. Here the CDR3 DNA reads TGTGCCAGCTCACTTTTCCTGCGACAGGGTCTGCCTTATGAGCAGTTCTTC. This gives the protein CASSLFLRQGLPYEQFF.

This clonotype was observed many times. The V gene is TRBV20-1, the J gene TRBJ1-1; possibly TRBD1 for D (6 bases). CDR1 is DFQATT and CDR2 is SNEGSKA in the germline V gene (reference sequence). The V and J ends lost 4 bases and 4 bases respectively, with 13 bases between them. The CDR3 is 13 residues long. Here the CDR3 reads CSANRAVGTEAFF. As DNA, the CDR3 is TGCAGTGCTAACAGGGCAGTGGGCACTGAAGCTTTCTTT.

V gene TRBV29-1 combines with J gene TRBJ2-7; D is perhaps TRBD1 or TRBD2 (5 bases each). CDR1 and CDR2 from the germline V gene are SQVTM and ANQGSEA. Trimming left V 4 bases short and J 0 bases short, with 13 bases between. CDR3 length equals 14 residues. CDR3 amino acids: CSVAGSGGSYEQYF. CDR3 bases: TGCAGCGTTGCCGGATCTGGGGGCTCCTACGAGCAGTACTTC.

This clonotype has a count of ten or more. V and J are TRBV25-1 and TRBJ1-3; the D gene is possibly TRBD1 (5 bases). V was cut by 3 bases and J by 2 bases, with 11 bases left in between. The length of the CDR3 is 15 residues. The V gene's germline CDR1 is MGHDK and CDR2 SYGVNS. The CDR3 nucleotides read TGTGCCAGCAGTGACAATAGGGGTCCTGGAAACACCATATATTTT. As protein: CASSDNRGPGNTIYF.

This clonotype has at least ten counts. J is TRBJ1-6 and V is TRBV5-1; 9 positions agree with TRBD1. In germline, CDR1 is SGHRS, CDR2 YFSETQ. Trimming cost V 4 bases and J 6 bases; bases outside gene matches: 5. The CDR3 covers 15 residues. CDR3 DNA: TGCGCCAGCAGCCGGGGACAGGGTGGTAATTCACCCCTCCACTTT. Its protein is CASSRGQGGNSPLHF.

Judged by abundance, this clonotype is medium-sized. The chain employs TRBV20-1 and TRBJ1-1, with 11 bases that match TRBD1. With V trimmed by 0 bases and J by 7 bases, 7 bases remained unmatched. Germline V CDR1 and CDR2: DFQATT, SNEGSKA (reference sequence). CDR3 length: 15 amino acids. The CDR3 sequence is CSARDPGQGGFEAFF. The DNA for the CDR3 is TGCAGTGCTAGAGATCCGGGACAGGGGGGTTTTGAAGCTTTCTTT.